This TCR beta chain was sequenced for a study of graft-versus-host responses after intestinal transplantation. Sequencing was performed with immunoSEQ multiplex PCR; in TCRdb, only in-frame clones are kept and a portion is missing. Of tens of thousands of clones listed, approximately 88% are singletons. Intraepithelial lymphocytes and lamina propria lymphocytes were released through processing of graft tissue. This clone has only a few counts. This clonotype originated in a human patient who received an intestinal transplant, so some T cells may come from the graft donor. This material consisted of ileum tissue, taken 350 to 400 days after transplant.

The chain's CDR3 is CASSSDVSSYNEQFF. CDR3 DNA sequence: TGCGCCAGCAGTAGCGACGTTAGCTCCTACAATGAGCAGTTCTTC. J is TRBJ2-1 and V is TRBV5-1, with D possibly TRBD2 on 5 matching bases. The CDR3 is 15 residues long. CDR1 is SGHRS and CDR2 is YFSETQ in the germline V gene. V was shortened by 5 bases and J by 0 bases, with 12 bases between the two germline ends.